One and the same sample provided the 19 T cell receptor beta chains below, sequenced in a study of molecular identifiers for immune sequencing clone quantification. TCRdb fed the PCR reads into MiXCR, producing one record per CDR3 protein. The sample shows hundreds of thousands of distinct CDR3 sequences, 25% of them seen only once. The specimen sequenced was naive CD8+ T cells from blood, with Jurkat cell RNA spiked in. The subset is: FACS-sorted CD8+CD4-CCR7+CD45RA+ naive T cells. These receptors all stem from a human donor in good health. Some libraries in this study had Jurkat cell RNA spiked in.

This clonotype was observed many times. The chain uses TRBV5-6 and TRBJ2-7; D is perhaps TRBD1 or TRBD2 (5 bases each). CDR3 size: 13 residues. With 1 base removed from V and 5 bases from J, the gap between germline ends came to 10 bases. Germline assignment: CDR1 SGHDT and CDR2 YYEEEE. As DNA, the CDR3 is TGTGCCAGCAGCTTGTGGGGGTCCGACGAGCAGTACTTC. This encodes CASSLWGSDEQYF.

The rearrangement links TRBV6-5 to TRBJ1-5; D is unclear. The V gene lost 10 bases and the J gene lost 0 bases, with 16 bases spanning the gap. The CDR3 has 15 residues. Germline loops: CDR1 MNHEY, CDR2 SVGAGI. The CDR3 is CATREGLLSNQPQHF. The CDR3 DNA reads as TGTGCCACTCGGGAGGGTTTACTTAGCAATCAGCCCCAGCATTTT.

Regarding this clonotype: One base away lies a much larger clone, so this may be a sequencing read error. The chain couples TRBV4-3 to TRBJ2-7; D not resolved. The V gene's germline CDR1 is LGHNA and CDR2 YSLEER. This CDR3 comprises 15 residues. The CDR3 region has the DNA TGCGCCAGCAGCCAAGGTTTCGACTCTGCCTACGCGCAGTACTTC. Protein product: CASSQGFDSAYAQYF.

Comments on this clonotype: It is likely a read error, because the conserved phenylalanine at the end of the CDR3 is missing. The CDR3 is CASSLEGPSPLHL. CDR3 in DNA: TGTGCCAGCAGTTTGGAGGGGCCCTCACCCCTCCACCTT. The chain has TRBV12-3 or TRBV12-4 and TRBJ1-6, with D perhaps matching TRBD1 (5 bases). There are 13 residues in the CDR3. V lost 3 bases to trimming and J lost 10 bases, with 10 bases between them.

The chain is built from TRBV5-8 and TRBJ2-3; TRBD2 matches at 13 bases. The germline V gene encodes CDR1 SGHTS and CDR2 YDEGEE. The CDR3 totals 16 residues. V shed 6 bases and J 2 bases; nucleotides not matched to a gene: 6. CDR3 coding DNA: TGTGCCAGCAACCTACTAGCGGGGGGGCTCACAGATACGCAGTATTTT. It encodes CASNLLAGGLTDTQYF. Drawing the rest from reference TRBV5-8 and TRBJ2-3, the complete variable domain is EAGVTQSPTHLIKTRGQQATLRCSPISGHTSVYWYQQALGLGLQFLLWYDEGEERNRGNFPPRFSGRQFPNYSSELNVNALELEDSALYLCASNLLAGGLTDTQYFGPGTRLTVL.

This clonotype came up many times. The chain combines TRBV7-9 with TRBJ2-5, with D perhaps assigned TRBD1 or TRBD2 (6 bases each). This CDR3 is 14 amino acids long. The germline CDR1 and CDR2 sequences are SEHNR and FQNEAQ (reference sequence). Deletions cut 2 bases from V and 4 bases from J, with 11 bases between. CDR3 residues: CASSLKQGGETQYF. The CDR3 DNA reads TGTGCCAGCAGCTTAAAACAGGGAGGAGAGACCCAGTACTTC.

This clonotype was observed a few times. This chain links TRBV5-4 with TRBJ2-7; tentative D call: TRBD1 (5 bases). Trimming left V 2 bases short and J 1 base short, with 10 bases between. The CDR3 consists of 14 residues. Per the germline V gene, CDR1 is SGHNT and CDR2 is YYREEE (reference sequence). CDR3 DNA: TGTGCCAGCAGCTTCTCGCAGGGATCCTACGAGCAGTACTTC. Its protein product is CASSFSQGSYEQYF.

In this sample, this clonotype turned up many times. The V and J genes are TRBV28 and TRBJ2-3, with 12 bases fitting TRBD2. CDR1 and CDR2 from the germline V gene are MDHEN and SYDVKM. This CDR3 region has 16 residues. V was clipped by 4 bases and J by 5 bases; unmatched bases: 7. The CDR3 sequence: CASSSQLAGGEDTQYF. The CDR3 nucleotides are TGTGCCAGCAGTTCCCAACTAGCGGGAGGAGAAGATACGCAGTATTTT.

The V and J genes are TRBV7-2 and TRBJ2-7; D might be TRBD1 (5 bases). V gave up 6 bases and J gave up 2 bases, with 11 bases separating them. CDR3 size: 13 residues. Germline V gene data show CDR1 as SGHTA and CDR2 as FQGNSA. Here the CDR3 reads CASRMEGAYEQYF. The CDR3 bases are TGTGCCAGCAGGATGGAAGGGGCCTACGAGCAGTACTTC.

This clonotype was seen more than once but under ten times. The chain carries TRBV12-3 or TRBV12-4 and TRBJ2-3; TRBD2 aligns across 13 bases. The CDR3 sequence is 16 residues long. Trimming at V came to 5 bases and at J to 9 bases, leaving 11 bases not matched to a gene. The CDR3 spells CASSPPTSGRQGTQYF. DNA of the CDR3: TGTGCCAGCAGTCCCCCGACTAGCGGGAGGCAGGGGACGCAGTATTTT.

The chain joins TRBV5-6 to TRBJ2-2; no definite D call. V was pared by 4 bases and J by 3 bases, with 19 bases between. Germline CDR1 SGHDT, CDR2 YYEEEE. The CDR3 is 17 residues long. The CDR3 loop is CASSLSWVQEYTGELFF. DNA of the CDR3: TGTGCCAGCAGCCTGAGTTGGGTCCAGGAGTACACCGGGGAGCTGTTTTTT. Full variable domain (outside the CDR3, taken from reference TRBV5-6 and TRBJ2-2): DAGVTQSPTHLIKTRGQQVTLRCSPKSGHDTVSWYQQALGQGPQFIFQYYEEEERQRGNFPDRFSGHQFPNYSSELNVNALLLGDSALYLCASSLSWVQEYTGELFFGEGSRLTVL.

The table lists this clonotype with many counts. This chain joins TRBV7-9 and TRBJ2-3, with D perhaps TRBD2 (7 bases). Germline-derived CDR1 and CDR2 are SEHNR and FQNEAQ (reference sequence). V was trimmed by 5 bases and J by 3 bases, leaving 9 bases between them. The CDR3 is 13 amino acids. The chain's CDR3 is CASSGGATDTQYF. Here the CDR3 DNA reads TGTGCCAGCAGCGGGGGGGCAACAGATACGCAGTATTTT.

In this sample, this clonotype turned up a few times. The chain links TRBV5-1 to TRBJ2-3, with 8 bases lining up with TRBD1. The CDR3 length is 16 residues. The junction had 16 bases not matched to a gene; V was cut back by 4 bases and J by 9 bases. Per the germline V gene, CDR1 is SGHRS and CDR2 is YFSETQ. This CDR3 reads CASSEDSQGAGDTQYF. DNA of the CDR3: TGCGCCAGCAGCGAGGACTCCCAGGGGGCGGGCGACACGCAGTATTTT.

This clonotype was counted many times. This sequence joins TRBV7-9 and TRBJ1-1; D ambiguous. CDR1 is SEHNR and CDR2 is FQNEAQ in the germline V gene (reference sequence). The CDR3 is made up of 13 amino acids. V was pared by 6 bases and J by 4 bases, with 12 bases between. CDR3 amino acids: CASRSEEGTEAFF. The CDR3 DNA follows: TGTGCCAGCAGATCAGAGGAGGGCACTGAAGCTTTCTTT.

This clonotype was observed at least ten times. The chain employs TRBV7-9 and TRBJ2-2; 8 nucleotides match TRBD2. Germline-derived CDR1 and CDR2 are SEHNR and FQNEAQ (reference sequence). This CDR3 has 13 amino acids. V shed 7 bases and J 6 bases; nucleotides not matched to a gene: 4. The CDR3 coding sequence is TGTGCCAGCACAGCGGGAGTTGCCGGGGAGCTGTTTTTT. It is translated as CASTAGVAGELFF.

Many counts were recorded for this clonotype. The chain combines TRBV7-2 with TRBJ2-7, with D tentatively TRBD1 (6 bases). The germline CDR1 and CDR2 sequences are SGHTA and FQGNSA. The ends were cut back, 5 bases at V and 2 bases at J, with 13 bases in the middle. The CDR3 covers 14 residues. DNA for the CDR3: TGTGCCAGCAGCATCACAGGGCTCACCTACGAGCAGTACTTC. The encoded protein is CASSITGLTYEQYF.

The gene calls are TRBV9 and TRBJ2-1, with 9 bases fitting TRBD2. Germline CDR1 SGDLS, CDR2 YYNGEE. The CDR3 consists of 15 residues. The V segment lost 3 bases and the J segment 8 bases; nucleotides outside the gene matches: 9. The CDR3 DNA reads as TGTGCCAGCAGCGAGGGAAGCGGGGGGCTCTATGAGCAGTTCTTC. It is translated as CASSEGSGGLYEQFF.

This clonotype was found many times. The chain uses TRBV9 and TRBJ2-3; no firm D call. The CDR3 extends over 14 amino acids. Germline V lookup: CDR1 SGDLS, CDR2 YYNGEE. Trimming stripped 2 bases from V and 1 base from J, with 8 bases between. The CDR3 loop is CASSVETRTDTQYF. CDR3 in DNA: TGTGCCAGCAGCGTCGAAACTCGCACAGATACGCAGTATTTT.

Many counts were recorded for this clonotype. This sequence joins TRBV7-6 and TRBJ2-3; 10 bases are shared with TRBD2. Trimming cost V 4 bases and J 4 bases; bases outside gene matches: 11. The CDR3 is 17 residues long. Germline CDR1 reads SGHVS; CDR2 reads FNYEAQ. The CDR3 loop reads CASSYPRSGGASDTQYF. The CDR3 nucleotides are TGTGCCAGCAGCTACCCCAGGAGCGGGGGGGCCTCAGATACGCAGTATTTT.